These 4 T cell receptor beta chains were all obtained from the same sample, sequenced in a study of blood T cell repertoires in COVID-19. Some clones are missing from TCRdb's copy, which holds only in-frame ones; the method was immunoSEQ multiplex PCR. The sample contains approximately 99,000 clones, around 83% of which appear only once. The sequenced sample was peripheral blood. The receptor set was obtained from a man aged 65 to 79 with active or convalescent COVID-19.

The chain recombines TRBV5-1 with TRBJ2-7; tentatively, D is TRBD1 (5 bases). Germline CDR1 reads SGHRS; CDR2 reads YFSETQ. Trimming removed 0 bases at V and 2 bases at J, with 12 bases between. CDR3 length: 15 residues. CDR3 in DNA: TGCGCCAGCAGCTTGGCCACAGGACCAGCCTACGAGCAGTACTTC. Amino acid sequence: CASSLATGPAYEQYF.

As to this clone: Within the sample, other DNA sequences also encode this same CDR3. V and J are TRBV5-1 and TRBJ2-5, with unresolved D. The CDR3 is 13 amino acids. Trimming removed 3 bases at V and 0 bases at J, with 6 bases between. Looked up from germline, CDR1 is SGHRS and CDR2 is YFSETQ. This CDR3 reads CASSSRYQETQYF. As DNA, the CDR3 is TGCGCCAGCAGCTCACGGTACCAAGAGACCCAGTACTTC.

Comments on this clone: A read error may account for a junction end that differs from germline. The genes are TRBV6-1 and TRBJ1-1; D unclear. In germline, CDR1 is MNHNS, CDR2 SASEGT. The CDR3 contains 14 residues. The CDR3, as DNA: TGTGCCAGCAGTCAAGCCCTATCGAACACTGAAGCTTTCTTT. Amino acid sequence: CASSQALSNTEAFF.

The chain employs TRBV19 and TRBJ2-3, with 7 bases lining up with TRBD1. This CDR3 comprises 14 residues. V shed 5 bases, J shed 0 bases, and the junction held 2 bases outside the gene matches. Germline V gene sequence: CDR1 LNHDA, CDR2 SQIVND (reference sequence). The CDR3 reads CASSGTASTDTQYF. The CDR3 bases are TGTGCCAGTAGTGGGACAGCTAGCACAGATACGCAGTATTTT.